Included here is one T cell receptor (beta chain) sequence, with context. V gave up 3 bases and J gave up 0 bases, with 20 bases separating them. In germline, CDR1 is SGHVS, CDR2 FQNEAQ. The CDR3 runs to 18 residues. The protocol was immunoSEQ multiplex PCR, while the TCRdb copy is restricted to in-frame clones and leaves out a portion. This sample yields about 14,000 clones, of which 75% to 85% are seen a single time; roughly 7.9% belongs to the top ten. This record belongs to a study of control samples from healthy donors and cancer patients. This clonotype was sampled from a male donor with melanoma. The sequencing input was formalin-fixed, paraffin-embedded tissue. V is TRBV7-8 and J is TRBJ2-5; tentatively, D is TRBD1 or TRBD2 (5 bases each). The CDR3 DNA reads TGTGCCAGCAGCTTCCCAGGACTGGGGGATAGCCACCAAGAGACCCAGTACTTC. The encoded protein is CASSFPGLGDSHQETQYF.